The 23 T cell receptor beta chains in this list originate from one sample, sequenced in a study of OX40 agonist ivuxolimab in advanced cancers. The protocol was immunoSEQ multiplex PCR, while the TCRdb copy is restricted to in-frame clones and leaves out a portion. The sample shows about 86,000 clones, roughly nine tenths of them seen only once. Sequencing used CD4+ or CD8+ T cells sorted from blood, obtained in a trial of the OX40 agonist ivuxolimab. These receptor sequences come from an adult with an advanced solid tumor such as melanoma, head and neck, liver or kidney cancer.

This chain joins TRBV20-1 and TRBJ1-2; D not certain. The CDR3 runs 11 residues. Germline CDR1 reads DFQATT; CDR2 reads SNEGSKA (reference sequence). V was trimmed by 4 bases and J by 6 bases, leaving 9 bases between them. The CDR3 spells CSATRGDGYTF. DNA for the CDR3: TGCAGTGCTACACGCGGGGATGGCTACACCTTC.

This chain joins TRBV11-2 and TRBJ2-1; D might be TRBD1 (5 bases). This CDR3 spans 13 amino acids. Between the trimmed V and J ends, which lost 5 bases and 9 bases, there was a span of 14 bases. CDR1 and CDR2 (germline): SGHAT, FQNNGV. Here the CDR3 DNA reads TGTGCCAGCAGCCCCAGGGTCACAAGTGAGCAGTTCTTC. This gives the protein CASSPRVTSEQFF.

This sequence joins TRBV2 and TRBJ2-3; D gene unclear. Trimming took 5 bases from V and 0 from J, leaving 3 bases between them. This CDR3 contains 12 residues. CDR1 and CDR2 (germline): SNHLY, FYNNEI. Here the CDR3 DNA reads TGTGCCAGCAGTTCTAGCACAGATACGCAGTATTTT. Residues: CASSSSTDTQYF.

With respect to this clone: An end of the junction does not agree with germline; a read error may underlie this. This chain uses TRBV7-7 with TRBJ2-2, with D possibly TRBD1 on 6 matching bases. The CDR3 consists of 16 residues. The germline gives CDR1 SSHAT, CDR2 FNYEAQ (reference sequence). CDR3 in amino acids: CASSLDPGANTGELFF. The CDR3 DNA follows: TGTGCTAGCAGCTTAGATCCAGGGGCGAACACCGGGGAGCTGTTTTTT.

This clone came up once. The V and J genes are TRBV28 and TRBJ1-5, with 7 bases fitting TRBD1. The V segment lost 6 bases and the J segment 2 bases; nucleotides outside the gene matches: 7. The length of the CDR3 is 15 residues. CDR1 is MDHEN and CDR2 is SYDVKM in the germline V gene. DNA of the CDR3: TGTGCCAGCAGAGAGACAGGGAAGGGCAATCAGCCCCAGCATTTT. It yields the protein CASRETGKGNQPQHF.

Here the CDR3 DNA reads TGTGCCAGCAGTCGTCCCCGTTGGGGGGGCGCGACTGAAGCTTTCTTT. This codes for CASSRPRWGGATEAFF. This rearrangement joins TRBV28 to TRBJ1-1; D possibly corresponds to TRBD1 (6 bases). Trimming took off 5 bases at V and 5 bases at J, with 21 bases between the two ends. CDR1 is MDHEN, CDR2 SYDVKM, per germline. This CDR3 is built from 16 residues.

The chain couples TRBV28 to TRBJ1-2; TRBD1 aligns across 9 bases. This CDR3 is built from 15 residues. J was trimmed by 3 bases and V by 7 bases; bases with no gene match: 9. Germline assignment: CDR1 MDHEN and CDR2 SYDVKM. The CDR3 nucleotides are TGTGCCAGCACTCGTCGGGGACAGGGATACTATGGCTACACCTTC. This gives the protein CASTRRGQGYYGYTF.

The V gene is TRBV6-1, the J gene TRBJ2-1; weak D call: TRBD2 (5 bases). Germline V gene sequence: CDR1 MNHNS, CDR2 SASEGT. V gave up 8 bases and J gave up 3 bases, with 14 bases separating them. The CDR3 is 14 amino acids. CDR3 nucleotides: TGTGCCAGCGAGGGTCAGAAGTTCTACAATGAGCAGTTCTTC. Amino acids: CASEGQKFYNEQFF.

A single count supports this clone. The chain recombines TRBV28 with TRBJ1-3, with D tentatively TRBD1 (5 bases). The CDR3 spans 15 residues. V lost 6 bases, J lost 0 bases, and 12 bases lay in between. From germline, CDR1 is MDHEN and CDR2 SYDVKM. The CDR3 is CASSLRGISGNTIYF. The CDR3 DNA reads TGTGCCAGCAGCCTACGGGGGATCTCTGGAAACACCATATATTTT.

The CDR3 nucleotides read TGTGCCAGCAGTTACTCGACAGTTTCCACTGAAGCTTTCTTT. Encoded protein: CASSYSTVSTEAFF. The chain uses TRBV6-5 and TRBJ1-1, with D maybe TRBD1 (5 bases). Germline CDR1 and CDR2: MNHEY and SVGAGI. V was trimmed by 0 bases and J by 4 bases, leaving 9 bases between them. There are 14 residues in the CDR3.

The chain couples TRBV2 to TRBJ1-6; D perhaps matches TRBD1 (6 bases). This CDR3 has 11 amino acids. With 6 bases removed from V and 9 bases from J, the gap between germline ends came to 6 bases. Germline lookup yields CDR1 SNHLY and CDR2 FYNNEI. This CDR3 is CASRQGSPLHF. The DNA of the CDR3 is TGTGCCAGCAGACAGGGTTCACCCCTCCACTTT.

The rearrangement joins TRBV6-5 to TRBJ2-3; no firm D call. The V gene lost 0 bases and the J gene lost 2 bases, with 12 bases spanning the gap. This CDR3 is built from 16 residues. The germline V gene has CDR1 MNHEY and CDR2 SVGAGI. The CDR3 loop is CASSYSGQASTDTQYF. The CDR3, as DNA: TGTGCCAGCAGTTACTCCGGCCAGGCGTCCACAGATACGCAGTATTTT.

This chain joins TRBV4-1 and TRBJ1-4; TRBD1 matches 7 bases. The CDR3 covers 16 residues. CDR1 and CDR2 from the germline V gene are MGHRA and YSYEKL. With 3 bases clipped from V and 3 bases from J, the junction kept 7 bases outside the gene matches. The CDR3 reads CASSHAGGASNEKLFF. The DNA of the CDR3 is TGCGCCAGCAGCCACGCAGGGGGGGCTTCTAATGAAAAACTGTTTTTT.

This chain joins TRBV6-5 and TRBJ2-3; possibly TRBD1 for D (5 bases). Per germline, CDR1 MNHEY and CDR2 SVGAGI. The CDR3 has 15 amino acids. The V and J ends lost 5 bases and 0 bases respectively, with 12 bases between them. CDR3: CASSRGSYSTDTQYF. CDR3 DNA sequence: TGTGCCAGCAGTAGGGGCTCCTATAGCACAGATACGCAGTATTTT.

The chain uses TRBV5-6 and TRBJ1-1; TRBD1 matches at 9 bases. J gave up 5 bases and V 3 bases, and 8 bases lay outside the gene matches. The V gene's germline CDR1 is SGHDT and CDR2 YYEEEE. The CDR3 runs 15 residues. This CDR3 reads CASSSWGQGGTEAFF. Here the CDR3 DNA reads TGTGCCAGCAGCTCGTGGGGACAGGGAGGAACTGAAGCTTTCTTT.

CDR3 DNA sequence: TGTGCCAGCAGCTCCTGGACAGGAACCCAAGCTAACTATGGCTACACCTTC. Its protein product is CASSSWTGTQANYGYTF. This chain connects TRBV7-9 to TRBJ1-2; 7 bases agree with TRBD1. Germline values: CDR1 SEHNR, CDR2 FQNEAQ (reference sequence). The length of the CDR3 is 17 residues. Trimming took 4 bases from V and 0 from J; bases not matched to a gene: 11.

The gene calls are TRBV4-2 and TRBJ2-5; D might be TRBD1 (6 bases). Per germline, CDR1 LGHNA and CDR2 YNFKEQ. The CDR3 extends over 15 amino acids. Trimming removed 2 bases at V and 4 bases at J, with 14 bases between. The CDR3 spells CASSQLTGWGETQYF. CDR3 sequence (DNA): TGTGCCAGCAGCCAACTTACAGGGTGGGGAGAGACCCAGTACTTC.

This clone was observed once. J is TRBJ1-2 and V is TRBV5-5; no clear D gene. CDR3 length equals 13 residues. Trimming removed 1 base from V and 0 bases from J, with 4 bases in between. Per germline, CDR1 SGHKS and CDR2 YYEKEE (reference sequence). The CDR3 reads CASSLSPNYGYTF. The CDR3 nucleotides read TGTGCCAGCAGCTTGAGTCCTAACTATGGCTACACCTTC.

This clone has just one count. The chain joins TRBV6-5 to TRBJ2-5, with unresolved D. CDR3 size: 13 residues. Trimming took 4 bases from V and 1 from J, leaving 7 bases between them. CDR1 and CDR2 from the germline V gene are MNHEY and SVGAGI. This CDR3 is CASSLRIQETQYF. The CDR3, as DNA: TGTGCCAGCAGTTTAAGGATCCAAGAGACCCAGTACTTC.

DNA for the CDR3: TGTGCCAGCAGGGGGGCAGGTGGGGCCAACGTCCTGACTTTC. This codes for CASRGAGGANVLTF. The J gene is TRBJ2-6, the V gene TRBV6-5; the D gene is possibly TRBD1 (6 bases). The CDR3 is made up of 14 amino acids. The germline gives CDR1 MNHEY, CDR2 SVGAGI. V shed 6 bases and J shed 3 bases, with 9 bases lying between them.

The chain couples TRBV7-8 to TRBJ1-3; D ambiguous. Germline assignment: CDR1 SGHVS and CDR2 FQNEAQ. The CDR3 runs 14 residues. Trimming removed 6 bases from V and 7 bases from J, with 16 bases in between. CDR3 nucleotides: TGTGCCAGCAGGGACGGATCCTACGGGAACACCATATATTTT. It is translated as CASRDGSYGNTIYF.

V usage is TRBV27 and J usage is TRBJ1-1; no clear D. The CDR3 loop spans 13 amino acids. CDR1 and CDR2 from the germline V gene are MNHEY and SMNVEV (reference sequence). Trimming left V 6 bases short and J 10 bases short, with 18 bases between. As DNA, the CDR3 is TGTGCCAGCAGGGAGGGTATGGCCCGCAGAGCTTTCTTT. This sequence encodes CASREGMARRAFF.

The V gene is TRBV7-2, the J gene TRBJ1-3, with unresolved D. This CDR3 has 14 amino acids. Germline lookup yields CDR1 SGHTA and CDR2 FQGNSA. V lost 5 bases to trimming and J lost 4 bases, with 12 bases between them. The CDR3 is CASSPWAGGNTIYF. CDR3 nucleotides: TGTGCCAGCAGCCCATGGGCGGGCGGAAACACCATATATTTT.